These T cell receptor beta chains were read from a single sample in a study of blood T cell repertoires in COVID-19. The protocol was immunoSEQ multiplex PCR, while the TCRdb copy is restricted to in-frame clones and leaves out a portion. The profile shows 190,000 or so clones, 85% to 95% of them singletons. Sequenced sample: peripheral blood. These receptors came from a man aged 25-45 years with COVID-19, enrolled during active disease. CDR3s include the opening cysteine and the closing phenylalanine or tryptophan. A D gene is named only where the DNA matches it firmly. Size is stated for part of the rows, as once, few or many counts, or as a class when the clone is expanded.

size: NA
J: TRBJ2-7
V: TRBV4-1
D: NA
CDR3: CASSQEKTGSYEQYF
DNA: TGCGCCAGCAGCCAAGAAAAGACAGGTAGCTACGAGCAGTACTTC

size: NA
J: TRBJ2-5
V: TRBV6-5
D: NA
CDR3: CASSYGEQETQYF
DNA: TGTGCCAGCAGTTATGGGGAGCAAGAGACCCAGTACTTC

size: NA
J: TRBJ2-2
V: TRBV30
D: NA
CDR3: CAWGRISGELFF
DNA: TGTGCCTGGGGTAGAATATCGGGGGAGCTGTTTTTT

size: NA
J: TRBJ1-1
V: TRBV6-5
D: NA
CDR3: CAHGHTGKIEAFF
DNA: TGTGCCCATGGCCACACAGGTAAGATCGAAGCTTTCTTT

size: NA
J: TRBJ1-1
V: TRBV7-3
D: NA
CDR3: CASSLTGAGENTEAFF
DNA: TGTGCCAGCAGCTTAACCGGAGCGGGGGAGAACACTGAAGCTTTCTTT

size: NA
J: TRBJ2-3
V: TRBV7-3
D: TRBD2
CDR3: CASSLTVGGFTDTQYF
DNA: TGTGCCAGCAGCTTAACTGTGGGGGGGTTCACAGATACGCAGTATTTT

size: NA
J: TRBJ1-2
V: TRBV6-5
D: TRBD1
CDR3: CASSYSGQGGYGYTF
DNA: TGTGCCAGCAGTTACTCGGGACAGGGTGGCTATGGCTACACCTTC

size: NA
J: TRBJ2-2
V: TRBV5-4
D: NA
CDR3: CASSSRGTNTGELFF
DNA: TGTGCCAGCAGCTCCCGCGGGACGAACACCGGGGAGCTGTTTTTT

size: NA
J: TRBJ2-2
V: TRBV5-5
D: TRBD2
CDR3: CASSLAVAGGNPGELFF
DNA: TGTGCCAGCAGCTTGGCGGTAGCGGGGGGTAATCCCGGGGAGCTGTTTTTT

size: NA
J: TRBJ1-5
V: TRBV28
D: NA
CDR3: CASTLGTDWSNQPQHF
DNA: TGTGCCAGCACTTTAGGGACTGACTGGAGCAATCAGCCCCAGCATTTT

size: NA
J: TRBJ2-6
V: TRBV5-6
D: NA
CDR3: CASSYLQSGANVLTF
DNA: TGTGCCAGCAGCTATCTACAGTCTGGGGCCAACGTCCTGACTTTC

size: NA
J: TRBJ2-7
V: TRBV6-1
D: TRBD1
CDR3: CASSEALLGQGAEQYF
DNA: TGTGCCAGCAGTGAAGCGCTTCTGGGACAGGGGGCCGAGCAGTACTTC

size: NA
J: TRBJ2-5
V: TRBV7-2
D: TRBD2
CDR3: CASRPASGQETQYF
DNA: TGTGCCAGCAGACCTGCTAGCGGCCAAGAGACCCAGTACTTC

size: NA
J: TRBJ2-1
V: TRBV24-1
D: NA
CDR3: CATSESDSLDEQFF
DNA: TGTGCCACCAGTGAATCTGACAGCTTGGATGAGCAGTTCTTC

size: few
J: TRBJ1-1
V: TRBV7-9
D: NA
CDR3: CASSQQGDTEAFF
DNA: TGTGCCAGCAGCCAACAGGGAGACACTGAAGCTTTCTTT

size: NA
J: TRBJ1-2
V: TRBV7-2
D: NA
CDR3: CASSLRLGGNYGYTF
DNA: TGTGCCAGCAGCTTAAGATTGGGGGGAAACTATGGCTACACCTTC

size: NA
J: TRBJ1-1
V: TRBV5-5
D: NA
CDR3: CASSYDPQEGFF
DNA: TGTGCCAGCAGCTATGACCCCCAAGAGGGTTTCTTT

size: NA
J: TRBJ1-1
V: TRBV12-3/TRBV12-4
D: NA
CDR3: CASTLTRNTEAFF
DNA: TGTGCCAGCACCCTCACCAGGAACACTGAAGCTTTCTTT

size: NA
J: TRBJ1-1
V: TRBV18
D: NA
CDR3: CASSGAGDTEAFF
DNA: TGTGCCAGCTCGGGCGCAGGGGACACTGAAGCTTTCTTT

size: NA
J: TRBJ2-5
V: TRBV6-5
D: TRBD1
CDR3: CASTAGTGGKKTQYF
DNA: TGTGCCAGCACAGCCGGGACAGGGGGCAAAAAGACCCAGTACTTC

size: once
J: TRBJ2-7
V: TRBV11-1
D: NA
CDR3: CASSYRDGNPYEQYF
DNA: TGTGCCAGCAGCTACAGGGACGGAAACCCCTACGAGCAGTACTTC

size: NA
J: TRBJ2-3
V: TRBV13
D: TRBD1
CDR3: CASSPPRTGPTDTQYF
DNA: TGTGCCAGCAGCCCCCCCCGGACAGGGCCCACAGATACGCAGTATTTT

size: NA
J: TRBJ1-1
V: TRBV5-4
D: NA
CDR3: CASSFSGGNTEAFF
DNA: TGTGCCAGCAGCTTCTCGGGAGGGAACACTGAAGCTTTCTTT

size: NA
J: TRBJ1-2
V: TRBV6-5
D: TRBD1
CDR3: CASSTSDRNYGYTF
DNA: TGTGCCAGCAGTACCTCGGACAGGAACTATGGCTACACCTTC

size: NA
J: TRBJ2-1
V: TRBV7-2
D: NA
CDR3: CASSPGGIDEQFF
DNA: TGTGCCAGCAGCCCTGGGGGGATAGATGAGCAGTTCTTC

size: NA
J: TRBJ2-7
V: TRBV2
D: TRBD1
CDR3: CAVSGTGTYEQYF
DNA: TGTGCCGTTTCCGGGACAGGGACCTACGAGCAGTACTTC

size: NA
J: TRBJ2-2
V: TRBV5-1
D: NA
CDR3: CASSWTDTGELFF
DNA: TGCGCCAGCAGCTGGACAGACACCGGGGAGCTGTTTTTT

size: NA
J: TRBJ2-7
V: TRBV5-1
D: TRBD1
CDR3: CASKGTGSYEQYF
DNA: TGCGCCAGCAAGGGGACAGGATCCTACGAGCAGTACTTC

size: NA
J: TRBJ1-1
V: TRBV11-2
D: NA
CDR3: CASSPAGTNTEAFF
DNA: TGTGCCAGCAGCCCCGCGGGAACTAACACTGAAGCTTTCTTT

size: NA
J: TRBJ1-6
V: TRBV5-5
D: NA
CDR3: CASSRVEYSPLHF
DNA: TGTGCCAGCAGCCGGGTAGAATATTCACCCCTCCACTTT

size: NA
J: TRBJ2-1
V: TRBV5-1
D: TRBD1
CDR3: CASSLRDSSYNEQFF
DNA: TGCGCCAGCAGCTTGAGGGACAGCTCCTACAATGAGCAGTTCTTC

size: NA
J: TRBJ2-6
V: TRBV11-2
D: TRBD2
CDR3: CASSLDSREGPGANVLTF
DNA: TGTGCCAGCAGCTTAGACAGCAGGGAGGGCCCTGGGGCCAACGTCCTGACTTTC

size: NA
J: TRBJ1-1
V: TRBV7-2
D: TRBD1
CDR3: CASSLALGRQGAPEAFF
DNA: TGTGCCAGCAGCTTAGCGCTAGGTAGGCAGGGGGCTCCTGAAGCTTTCTTT

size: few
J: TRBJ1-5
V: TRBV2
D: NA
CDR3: CASRYLTDQPQHF
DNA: TGTGCCAGCCGATACCTAACGGATCAGCCCCAGCATTTT

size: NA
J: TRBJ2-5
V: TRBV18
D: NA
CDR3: CASSPTGQETQYF
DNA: TGTGCCAGCTCACCTACAGGACAAGAGACCCAGTACTTC

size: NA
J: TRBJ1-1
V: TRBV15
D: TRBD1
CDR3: CATKLGQGGTEAFF
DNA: TGTGCCACCAAGCTGGGACAGGGGGGGACTGAAGCTTTCTTT

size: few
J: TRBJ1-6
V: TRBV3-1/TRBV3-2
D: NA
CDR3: CASSPSTGSRVGSPLHF
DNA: TGTGCCAGCAGCCCATCGACAGGTAGTAGGGTCGGTTCACCCCTCCACTTT

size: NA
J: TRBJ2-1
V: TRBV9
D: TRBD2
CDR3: CASSVGLAEYNEQFF
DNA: TGTGCCAGCAGCGTAGGCCTAGCGGAGTACAATGAGCAGTTCTTC

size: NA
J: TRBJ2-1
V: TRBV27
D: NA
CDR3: CASSLGYRDTSSYNEQFF
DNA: TGTGCCAGCAGTCTCGGATACCGGGACACGAGCTCCTACAATGAGCAGTTCTTC

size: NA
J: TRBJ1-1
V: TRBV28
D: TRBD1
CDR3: CASSLPSGQGASEAFF
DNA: TGTGCCAGCAGTTTACCCTCCGGACAGGGGGCCTCTGAAGCTTTCTTT